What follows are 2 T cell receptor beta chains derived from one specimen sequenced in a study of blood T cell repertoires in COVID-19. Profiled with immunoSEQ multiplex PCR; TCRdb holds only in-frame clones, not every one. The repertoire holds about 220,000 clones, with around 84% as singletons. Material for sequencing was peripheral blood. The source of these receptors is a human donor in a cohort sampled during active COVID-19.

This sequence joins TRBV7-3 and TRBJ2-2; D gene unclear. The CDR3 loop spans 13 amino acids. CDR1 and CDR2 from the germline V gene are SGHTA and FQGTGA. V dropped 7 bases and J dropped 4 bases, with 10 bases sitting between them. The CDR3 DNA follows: TGTGCCAGCACGGAGCTAGGCACCGGGGAGCTGTTTTTT. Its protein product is CASTELGTGELFF.

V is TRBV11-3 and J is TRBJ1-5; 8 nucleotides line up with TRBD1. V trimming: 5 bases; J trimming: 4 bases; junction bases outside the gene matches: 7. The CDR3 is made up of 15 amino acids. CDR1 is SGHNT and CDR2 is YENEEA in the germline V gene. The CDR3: CASSPRGRGNQPQHF. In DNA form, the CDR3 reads TGTGCCAGCAGCCCCAGGGGGCGCGGAAATCAGCCCCAGCATTTT.